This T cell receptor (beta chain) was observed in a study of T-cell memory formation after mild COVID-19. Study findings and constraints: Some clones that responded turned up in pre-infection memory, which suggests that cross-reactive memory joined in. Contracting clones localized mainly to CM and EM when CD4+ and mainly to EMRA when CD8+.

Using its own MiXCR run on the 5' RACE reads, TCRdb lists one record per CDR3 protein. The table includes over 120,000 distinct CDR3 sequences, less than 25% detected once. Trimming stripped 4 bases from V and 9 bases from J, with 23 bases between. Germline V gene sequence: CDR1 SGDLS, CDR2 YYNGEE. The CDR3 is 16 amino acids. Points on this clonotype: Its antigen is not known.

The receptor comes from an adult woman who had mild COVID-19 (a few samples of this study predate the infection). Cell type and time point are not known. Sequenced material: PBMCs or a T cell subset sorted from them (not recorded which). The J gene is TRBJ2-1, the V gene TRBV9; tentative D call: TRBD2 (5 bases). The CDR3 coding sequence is TGTGCCAGCAGCTCCCGGGGAGTCCCCGAGGCTGGTGAGCAGTTCTTC. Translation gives CASSSRGVPEAGEQFF.